This T cell receptor beta chain comes out of a study of control samples from healthy donors and cancer patients. Only in-frame clones appear in the TCRdb table, and some are missing; sequencing was by immunoSEQ multiplex PCR. The table records some 150,000 clones, 75% to 95% of them present only once. V was pared by 2 bases and J by 0 bases, with 8 bases between. Germline lookup yields CDR1 MNHEY and CDR2 SMNVEV (reference sequence). The CDR3 runs to 14 residues. This clone was counted once. The rearrangement uses TRBV27 and TRBJ2-7; D ambiguous. Sequencing used blood. The sequence was collected from a man aged 18 to 35 in good health. The DNA of the CDR3 is TGTGCCAGCAGTTTAATCTTGGACTCCTACGAGCAGTACTTC. This sequence encodes CASSLILDSYEQYF.